This TCR beta chain derives from a study of CD8+CD57+ T cells in acquired aplastic anemia. Genomic DNA served as template for TCR beta VDJ and CDR3 profiling. TCRdb recomputed calls from the reads with MiXCR, one row per CDR3 protein. The data hold 200,000 to 300,000 distinct CDR3 sequences, with approximately 80% observed a single time. Sequenced patients had shown CD8+CD57+ cell expansion by flow cytometry. All patients had severe acquired aplastic anemia. Germline assignment: CDR1 SEHNR and CDR2 FQNEAQ (reference sequence). V shed 4 bases and J shed 3 bases, with 16 bases lying between them. The CDR3 extends over 15 amino acids. The table lists this clonotype with a few counts.

The chain is built from TRBV7-9 and TRBJ2-7, with TRBD2 as a possible D gene (7 bases). Sequences were obtained from sorted CD4+, CD8+, or CD8+CD57+ T cells (not recorded which) from PBMCs. This clonotype was obtained from a human donor with aplastic anemia. The CDR3 nucleotides read TGTGCCAGCAGCTATGTCGGGGGGCTAGGCTACGAGCAGTACTTC. This sequence encodes CASSYVGGLGYEQYF.